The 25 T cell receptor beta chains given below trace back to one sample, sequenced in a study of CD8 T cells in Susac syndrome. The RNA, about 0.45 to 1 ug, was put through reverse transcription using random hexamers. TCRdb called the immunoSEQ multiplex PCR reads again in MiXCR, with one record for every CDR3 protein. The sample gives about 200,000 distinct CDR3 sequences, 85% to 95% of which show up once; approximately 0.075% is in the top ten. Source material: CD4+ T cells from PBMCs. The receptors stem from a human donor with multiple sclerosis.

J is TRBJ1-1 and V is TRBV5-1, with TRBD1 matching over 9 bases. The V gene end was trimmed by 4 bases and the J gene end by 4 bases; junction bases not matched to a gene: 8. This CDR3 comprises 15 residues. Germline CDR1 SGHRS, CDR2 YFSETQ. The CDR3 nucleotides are TGCGCCAGCAGCCTACAGGGGGCAGAGGGCACTGAAGCTTTCTTT. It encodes CASSLQGAEGTEAFF.

The chain's CDR3 is CSAPDSFYGYTF. The CDR3 DNA reads TGCAGTGCTCCCGACAGCTTCTATGGCTACACCTTC. The V call is TRBV20-1, the J call TRBJ1-2, with a possible D match to TRBD1 (5 bases). Trimming removed 5 bases at V and 4 bases at J, with 11 bases between. The CDR3 has 12 amino acids. Germline loops: CDR1 DFQATT, CDR2 SNEGSKA (reference sequence).

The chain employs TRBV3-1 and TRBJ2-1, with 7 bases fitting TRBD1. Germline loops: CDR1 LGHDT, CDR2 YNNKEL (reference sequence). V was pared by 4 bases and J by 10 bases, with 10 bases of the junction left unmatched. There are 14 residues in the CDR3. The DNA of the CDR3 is TGTGCCAGCAGCCCCGGACAGGTGGATAGGGAGCAGTTCTTC. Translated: CASSPGQVDREQFF.

Here the CDR3 reads CASSPLVRSSYNEQFF. The CDR3 DNA reads as TGTGCCAGCTCACCACTGGTAAGGAGCTCCTACAATGAGCAGTTCTTC. The V and J genes are TRBV18 and TRBJ2-1; D unresolved. The V and J ends lost 1 base and 0 bases respectively, with 10 bases between them. Germline CDR1 is KGHSH and CDR2 is LQKENI. The CDR3 is 16 residues long.

The CDR3 protein is CAWSDGLAGGLIDTQYF. CDR3 nucleotide sequence: TGTGCCTGGAGTGACGGACTAGCGGGGGGGCTGATAGATACGCAGTATTTT. This chain uses TRBV30 with TRBJ2-3, with 15 nucleotides matching TRBD2. Per the germline V gene, CDR1 is GTSNPN and CDR2 is SVGIG (reference sequence). The CDR3 consists of 17 residues. Trimming removed 1 base from V and 5 bases from J; junction bases left unmatched: 7.

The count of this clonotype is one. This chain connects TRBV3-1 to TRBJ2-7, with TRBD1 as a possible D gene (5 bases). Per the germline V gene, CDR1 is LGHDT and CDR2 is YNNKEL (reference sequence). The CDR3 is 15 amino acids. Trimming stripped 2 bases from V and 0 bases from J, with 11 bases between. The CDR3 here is CASSQQPGISYEQYF. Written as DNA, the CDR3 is TGTGCCAGCAGCCAACAACCAGGGATCTCCTACGAGCAGTACTTC.

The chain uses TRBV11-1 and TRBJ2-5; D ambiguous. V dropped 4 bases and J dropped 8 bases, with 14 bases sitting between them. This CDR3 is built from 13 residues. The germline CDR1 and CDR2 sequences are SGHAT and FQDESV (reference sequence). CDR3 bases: TGTGCCAGCAGCTCCGACCCACTGGGAACCCAGTACTTC. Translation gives CASSSDPLGTQYF.

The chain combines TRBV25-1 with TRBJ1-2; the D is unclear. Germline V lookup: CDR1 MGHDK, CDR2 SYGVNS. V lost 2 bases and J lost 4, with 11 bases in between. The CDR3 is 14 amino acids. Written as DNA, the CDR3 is TGTGCCAGCAGTGAAAGAGAAGGCCTCTATGGCTACACCTTC. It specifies CASSEREGLYGYTF.

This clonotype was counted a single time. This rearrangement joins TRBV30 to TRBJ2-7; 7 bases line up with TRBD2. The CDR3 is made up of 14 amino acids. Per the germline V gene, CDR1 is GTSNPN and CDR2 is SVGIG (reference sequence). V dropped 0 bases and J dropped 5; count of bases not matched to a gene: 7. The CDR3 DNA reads TGTGCCTGGAGTGTATCGGGGGGAGGAAACGAGCAGTACTTC. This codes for CAWSVSGGGNEQYF.

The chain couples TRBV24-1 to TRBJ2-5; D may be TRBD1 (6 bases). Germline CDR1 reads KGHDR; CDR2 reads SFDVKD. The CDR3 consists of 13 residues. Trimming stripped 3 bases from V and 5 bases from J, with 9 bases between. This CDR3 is CATSDTGKETQYF. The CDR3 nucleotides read TGTGCCACCAGTGATACAGGGAAGGAGACCCAGTACTTC.

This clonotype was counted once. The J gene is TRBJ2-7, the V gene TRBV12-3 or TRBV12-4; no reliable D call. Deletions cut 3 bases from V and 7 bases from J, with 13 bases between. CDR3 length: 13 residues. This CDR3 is CASSFGAGDEQYF. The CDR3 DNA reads TGTGCCAGCAGTTTCGGTGCTGGGGATGAGCAGTACTTC.

The CDR3 loop is CASSFAPTGAAYNEQFF. CDR3 nucleotide sequence: TGCGCCAGCAGCTTTGCGCCGACAGGGGCCGCGTACAATGAGCAGTTCTTC. V is TRBV5-1 and J is TRBJ2-1, with 8 bases aligning to TRBD1. Trimming took 2 bases from V and 4 from J; bases not matched to a gene: 11. CDR3 length: 17 residues. CDR1 and CDR2 from the germline V gene are SGHRS and YFSETQ.

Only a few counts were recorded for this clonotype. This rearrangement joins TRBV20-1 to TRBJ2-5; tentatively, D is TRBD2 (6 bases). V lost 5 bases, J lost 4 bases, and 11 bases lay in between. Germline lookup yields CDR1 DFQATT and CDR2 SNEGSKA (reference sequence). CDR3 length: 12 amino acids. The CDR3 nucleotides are TGCAGTGCTGGGGTCGGGGGAGAGACCCAGTACTTC. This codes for CSAGVGGETQYF.

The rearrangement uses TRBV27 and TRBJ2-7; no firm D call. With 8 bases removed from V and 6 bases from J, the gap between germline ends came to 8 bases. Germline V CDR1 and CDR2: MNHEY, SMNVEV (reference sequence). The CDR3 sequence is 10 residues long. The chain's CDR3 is CASCNSEQYF. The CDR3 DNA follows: TGTGCCAGCTGTAACTCCGAGCAGTACTTC.

In DNA form, the CDR3 reads TGTGCCAGCAGTTTATCTTATGGGACAGGGGGTCAGCCCCAGCATTTT. This translates into CASSLSYGTGGQPQHF. The chain is built from TRBV28 and TRBJ1-5; 11 bases agree with TRBD1. The CDR3 is 16 residues long. The V segment lost 1 base and the J segment 6 bases; nucleotides outside the gene matches: 5. CDR1 and CDR2 from the germline V gene are MDHEN and SYDVKM.

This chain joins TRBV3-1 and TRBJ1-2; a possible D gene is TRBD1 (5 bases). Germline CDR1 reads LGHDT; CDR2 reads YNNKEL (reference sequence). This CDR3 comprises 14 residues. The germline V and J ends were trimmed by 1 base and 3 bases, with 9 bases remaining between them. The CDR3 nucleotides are TGTGCCAGCAGCCAAGGCATAGGGGACTATGGCTACACCTTC. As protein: CASSQGIGDYGYTF.

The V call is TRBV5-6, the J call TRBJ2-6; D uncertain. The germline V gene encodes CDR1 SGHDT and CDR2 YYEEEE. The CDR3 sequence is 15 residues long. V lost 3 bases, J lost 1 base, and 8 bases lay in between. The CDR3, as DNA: TGTGCCAGCAGCTCCGACGATTCTGGGGCCAACGTCCTGACTTTC. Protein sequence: CASSSDDSGANVLTF.

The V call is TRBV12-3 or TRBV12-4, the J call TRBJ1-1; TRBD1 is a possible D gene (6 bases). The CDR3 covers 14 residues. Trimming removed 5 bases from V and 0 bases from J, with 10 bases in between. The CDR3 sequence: CASSQGPMNTEAFF. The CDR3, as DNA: TGTGCCAGCAGTCAGGGGCCGATGAACACTGAAGCTTTCTTT.

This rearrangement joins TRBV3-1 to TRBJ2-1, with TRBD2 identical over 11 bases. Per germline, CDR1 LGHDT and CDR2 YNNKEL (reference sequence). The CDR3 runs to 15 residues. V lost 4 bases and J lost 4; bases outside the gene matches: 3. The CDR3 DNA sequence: TGTGCCAGCAGCCCCGGGACTAGCGGATACAATGAGCAGTTCTTC. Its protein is CASSPGTSGYNEQFF.

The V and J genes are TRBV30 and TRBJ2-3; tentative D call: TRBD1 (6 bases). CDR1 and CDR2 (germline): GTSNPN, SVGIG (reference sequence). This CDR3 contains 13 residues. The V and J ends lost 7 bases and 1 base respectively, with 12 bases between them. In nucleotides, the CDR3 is TGTGCCTACACAGGGTTAGGCACAGATACGCAGTATTTT. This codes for CAYTGLGTDTQYF.

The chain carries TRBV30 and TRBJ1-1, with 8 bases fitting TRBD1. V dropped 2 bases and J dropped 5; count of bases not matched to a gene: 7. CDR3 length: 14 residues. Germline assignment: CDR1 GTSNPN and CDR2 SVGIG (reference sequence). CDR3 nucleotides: TGTGCCTGGAGTCGCAGACAGGGGTGGACTGAAGCTTTCTTT. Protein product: CAWSRRQGWTEAFF.

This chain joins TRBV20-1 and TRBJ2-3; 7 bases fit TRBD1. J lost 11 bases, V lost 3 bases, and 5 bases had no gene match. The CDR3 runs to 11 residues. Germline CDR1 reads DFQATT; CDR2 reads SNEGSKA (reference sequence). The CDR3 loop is CSASSRTGQYF. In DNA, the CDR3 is TGCAGTGCTAGTAGTCGGACAGGGCAGTATTTT.

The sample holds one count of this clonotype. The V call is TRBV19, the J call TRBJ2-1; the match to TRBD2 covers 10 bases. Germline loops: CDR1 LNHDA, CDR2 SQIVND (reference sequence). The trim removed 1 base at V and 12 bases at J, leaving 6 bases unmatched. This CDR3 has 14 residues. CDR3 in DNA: TGTGCCAGTAGTATAGGGGCTAGCGGGGGCCGGCAGTTCTTC. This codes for CASSIGASGGRQFF. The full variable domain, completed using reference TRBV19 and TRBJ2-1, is DGGITQSPKYLFRKEGQNVTLSCEQNLNHDAMYWYRQDPGQGLRLIYYSQIVNDFQKGDIAEGYSVSREKKESFPLTVTSAQKNPTAFYLCASSIGASGGRQFFGPGTRLTVL.

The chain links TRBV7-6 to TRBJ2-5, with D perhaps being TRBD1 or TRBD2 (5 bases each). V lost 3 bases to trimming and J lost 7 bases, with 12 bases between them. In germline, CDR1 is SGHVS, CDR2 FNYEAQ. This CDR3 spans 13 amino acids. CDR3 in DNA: TGTGCCAGCAGCTTCGACAGACGGGGGACCCAGTACTTC. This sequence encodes CASSFDRRGTQYF. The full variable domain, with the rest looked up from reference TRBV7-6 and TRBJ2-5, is GAGVSQSPRYKVTKRGQDVALRCDPISGHVSLYWYRQALGQGPEFLTYFNYEAQQDKSGLPNDRFSAERPEGSISTLTIQRTEQRDSAMYRCASSFDRRGTQYFGPGTRLLVL.

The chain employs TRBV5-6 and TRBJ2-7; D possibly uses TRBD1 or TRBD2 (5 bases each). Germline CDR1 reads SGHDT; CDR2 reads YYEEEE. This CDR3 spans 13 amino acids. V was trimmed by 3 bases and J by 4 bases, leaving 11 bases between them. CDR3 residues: CASSSRDGYEQYV. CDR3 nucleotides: TGTGCCAGCAGCTCCCGGGACGGATACGAGCAGTACGTC.